These T cell receptor beta chains were read from a single sample in a study of blood T cells in healthy people across ages. TCRdb called the 5' RACE reads again in MiXCR, with one record for every CDR3 protein. This sample has fewer than 750,000 distinct CDR3 sequences, with 45% to 55% found just once. Sequencing was carried out using blood. The origin of the receptors is a man older than 75 in good health. The CDR3 runs from the conserved cysteine through the conserved F or W. The D gene is left open where the match is weak. Not every row has a clone size; where given, it reads once, few, many or a size class.

>TRBV5-1|TRBJ2-7|TRBD1|few
CASSHWGTGDYEQYF
TGCGCCAGCAGCCACTGGGGGACAGGGGACTACGAGCAGTACTTC
>TRBV21-1|TRBJ2-1|NA|NA
CASGQPGQMGNEQFF
TGTGCCAGCGGTCAACCGGGACAGATGGGCAATGAGCAGTTCTTC
>TRBV20-1|TRBJ1-1|NA|NA
CSALTQLTEAFF
TGCAGCGCGTTGACCCAACTCACTGAAGCTTTCTTT
>TRBV29-1|TRBJ2-3|TRBD2|NA
CSVVPASGGTDTQYF
TGCAGCGTTGTCCCCGCTAGCGGTGGGACAGATACGCAGTATTTT
>TRBV9|TRBJ1-1|NA|once
CASSVGTLTEAFF
TGTGCCAGCAGCGTAGGGACTCTGACTGAAGCTTTCTTT
>TRBV7-2|TRBJ2-3|TRBD2|once
CASSLVSRVAGVDTQYF
TGTGCCAGCAGCTTAGTTTCACGAGTAGCGGGGGTCGATACGCAGTATTTT
>TRBV7-2|TRBJ2-3|TRBD2|NA
CASSRGLARGTDTQYF
TGTGCCAGCAGCCGGGGACTAGCGAGAGGCACAGATACGCAGTATTTT
>TRBV7-8|TRBJ2-2|NA|NA
CASSPFLSSTGELFF
TGTGCCAGCAGCCCCTTCCTGTCTTCCACCGGGGAGCTGTTTTTT
>TRBV20-1|TRBJ1-2|NA|NA
CSARPPEGRAGYTF
TGCAGTGCTCGCCCCCCCGAGGGTAGAGCTGGCTACACCTTC
>TRBV12-3/TRBV12-4|TRBJ1-6|TRBD1|few
CASSPTTGHSPLHF
TGTGCCAGCAGTCCAACGACAGGGCATTCACCCCTCCACTTT
>TRBV30|TRBJ2-7|TRBD2|NA
CAWSVNGGAAEQYF
TGTGCCTGGAGTGTGAACGGGGGGGCAGCCGAGCAGTACTTC
>TRBV7-2|TRBJ2-1|TRBD2|NA
CASSLASGGDEQFF
TGTGCCAGCAGCTTAGCGAGCGGGGGCGATGAGCAGTTCTTC
>TRBV24-1|TRBJ2-7|TRBD1|NA
CAGPGQGACEQYF
TGTGCCGGCCCGGGACAGGGGGCTTGTGAGCAGTACTTC
>TRBV20-1|TRBJ2-6|NA|few
CSARDATGANVLTF
TGCAGTGCTAGAGATGCTACCGGGGCCAACGTCCTGACTTTC
>TRBV7-9|TRBJ1-3|NA|NA
CASSPNSSGNTIYF
TGTGCCAGCAGCCCGAATAGCTCTGGAAACACCATATATTTT
>TRBV29-1|TRBJ2-5|NA|few
CSTPGVVQETQYF
TGCAGCACCCCGGGTGTAGTTCAAGAGACCCAGTACTTC
>TRBV27|TRBJ2-3|TRBD1|few
CASSFSWGQATDTQYF
TGTGCCAGCAGTTTTTCCTGGGGACAGGCCACAGATACGCAGTATTTT
>TRBV7-2|TRBJ1-3|NA|NA
CASSASDRPSGNTIYF
TGTGCCAGCAGCGCCTCGGACAGACCCTCAGGAAACACCATATATTTT
>TRBV6-2/TRBV6-3|TRBJ2-1|TRBD2|few
CASSRLAGAYNEQFF
TGTGCCAGCAGCCGACTAGCGGGAGCCTACAATGAGCAGTTCTTC
>TRBV5-1|TRBJ1-5|NA|NA
CASATSGGHQPQHF
TGCGCCAGCGCCACCTCGGGGGGGCATCAGCCCCAGCATTTT
>TRBV7-2|TRBJ2-7|NA|NA
CASSLTHSEQYF
TGTGCCAGCAGCTTAACCCACTCAGAGCAGTACTTC
>TRBV6-5|TRBJ2-7|TRBD2|NA
CASRRTSGSYEQYF
TGTGCCAGCAGGAGGACTAGCGGGAGCTACGAGCAGTACTTC
>TRBV14|TRBJ2-7|NA|NA
CASSRSASYEQYF
TGTGCCAGCAGCCGCTCGGCCTCCTACGAGCAGTACTTC
>TRBV29-1|TRBJ2-1|TRBD2|few
CSVEEFLLAGDSSYNEQFF
TGCAGCGTTGAAGAGTTTCTACTAGCGGGCGATAGCTCCTACAATGAGCAGTTCTTC
>TRBV7-9|TRBJ2-7|TRBD2|many
CASSSGLAGIYEQYF
TGTGCCAGCAGCTCTGGACTAGCGGGAATCTACGAGCAGTACTTC
>TRBV7-2|TRBJ2-2|NA|NA
CASSLLGGPNTGELFF
TGTGCCAGCAGCTTGTTGGGTGGTCCTAACACCGGGGAGCTGTTTTTT
>TRBV21-1|TRBJ2-6|NA|NA
CANTKEGVEANVLTF
TGTGCCAACACGAAGGAGGGGGTGGAGGCCAACGTCCTGACTTTC
>TRBV2|TRBJ2-5|TRBD1|NA
CASRETGFQETQYF
TGTGCCAGCAGAGAGACAGGGTTTCAAGAGACCCAGTACTTC
>TRBV3-1|TRBJ2-1|NA|NA
CASSQRLRNEQFF
TGTGCCAGCAGCCAAAGGTTGCGCAATGAGCAGTTCTTC
>TRBV5-1|TRBJ2-7|NA|few
CASRQDSGAYEQYF
TGCGCCAGCAGACAAGATTCGGGGGCCTACGAGCAGTACTTC
>TRBV6-6|TRBJ1-5|NA|NA
CASSDRGDQPQHF
TGTGCCAGCAGTGATAGGGGTGATCAGCCCCAGCATTTT
>TRBV7-3|TRBJ2-6|NA|NA
CASSKRRNPSGANVLTF
TGTGCCAGCAGCAAACGAAGGAACCCGTCTGGGGCCAACGTCCTGACTTTC
>TRBV20-1|TRBJ1-5|TRBD1|NA
CSARARTGGSGGIDQPQHF
TGCAGTGCTAGAGCTCGGACAGGGGGCTCCGGGGGAATCGATCAGCCCCAGCATTTT
>TRBV7-2|TRBJ1-1|NA|NA
CASRQGPETEAFF
TGTGCCAGCAGACAGGGTCCGGAGACTGAAGCTTTCTTT
>TRBV2|TRBJ2-1|NA|NA
CASSEDGGNEQFF
TGTGCCAGCAGTGAAGACGGGGGTAATGAGCAGTTCTTC
>TRBV9|TRBJ2-3|NA|NA
CASSVSPRTDTQYF
TGTGCCAGCAGCGTTAGCCCGCGCACAGATACGCAGTATTTT
>TRBV30|TRBJ1-1|NA|NA
CAYGEGTEAFF
TGTGCCTACGGGGAAGGCACTGAAGCTTTCTTT
>TRBV4-2|TRBJ2-5|TRBD1|NA
CASSQLVGQPQYF
TGTGCCAGCAGCCAACTTGTGGGACAGCCCCAGTACTTC
>TRBV5-1|TRBJ2-1|NA|NA
CASSLPSREQFF
TGCGCCAGCAGCTTGCCCAGCAGGGAGCAGTTCTTC
>TRBV20-1|TRBJ1-1|TRBD1|once
CSAINLDRAEAFF
TGCAGTGCGATTAACCTAGACAGGGCTGAAGCTTTCTTT
>TRBV6-5|TRBJ2-7|TRBD1|NA
CANSLIRDRGLYEQYF
TGTGCCAACAGTTTAATCCGGGACAGGGGGCTTTACGAGCAGTACTTC
>TRBV29-1|TRBJ2-2|NA|NA
CSVGNAVNTGELFF
TGCAGCGTTGGCAATGCAGTTAACACCGGGGAGCTGTTTTTT
>TRBV6-5|TRBJ1-4|TRBD1|NA
CASTGQGSEKLFF
TGTGCCAGCACGGGACAGGGAAGTGAAAAACTGTTTTTT
>TRBV7-8|TRBJ1-1|NA|NA
CASSLLGGPNTEAFF
TGTGCCAGCAGCTTACTTGGGGGACCGAACACTGAAGCTTTCTTT
>TRBV29-1|TRBJ2-6|NA|NA
CSVGRAGTVGANVLTF
TGCAGCGTCGGGCGCGCAGGGACGGTTGGGGCCAACGTCCTGACTTTC
>TRBV9|TRBJ2-5|NA|NA
CASSVGTPGSGQETQYF
TGTGCCAGCAGCGTAGGGACGCCCGGATCTGGGCAAGAGACCCAGTACTTC
>TRBV7-2|TRBJ1-1|NA|NA
CASSVNRVGGTEAFF
TGTGCCAGCAGCGTTAACAGGGTGGGGGGCACTGAAGCTTTCTTT
>TRBV20-1|TRBJ2-7|TRBD1|NA
CSARTGTYEQYF
TGCAGCGCCAGGACAGGGACCTACGAGCAGTACTTC
>TRBV28|TRBJ2-1|NA|NA
CASSLGSDRGRYEQFF
TGTGCCAGCAGTTTAGGTTCCGACCGCGGTCGTTATGAGCAGTTCTTC
>TRBV27|TRBJ1-5|NA|once
CASSFSGEDQPQHF
TGTGCCAGCAGTTTCTCAGGGGAAGATCAGCCCCAGCATTTT
>TRBV6-6|TRBJ1-4|TRBD1|many
CASFGTGVEKLFF
TGTGCCAGCTTCGGGACAGGGGTTGAAAAACTGTTTTTT
>TRBV7-2|TRBJ2-1|NA|few
CASSPRGSSSYNEQFF
TGTGCCAGCAGCCCAAGGGGGTCTAGCTCCTACAATGAGCAGTTCTTC
>TRBV7-2|TRBJ2-3|TRBD2|NA
CASSSPLRTSGGLDTQYF
TGTGCCAGCAGCTCCCCACTCCGCACTAGCGGGGGGCTGGATACGCAGTATTTT
>TRBV7-9|TRBJ2-5|TRBD1|few
CASSLWQGVETQYF
TGTGCCAGCAGCTTATGGCAGGGGGTAGAGACCCAGTACTTC
>TRBV20-1|TRBJ2-1|NA|once
CSARDGAPGSYNEQFF
TGCAGCGCTAGAGATGGGGCCCCGGGCTCCTACAATGAGCAGTTCTTC
>TRBV29-1|TRBJ2-4|NA|few
CSVGGGKNIQYF
TGCAGCGTTGGGGGCGGGAAAAACATTCAGTACTTC
>TRBV12-5|TRBJ2-1|TRBD1|NA
CASGYRDRGILEQFF
TGTGCTAGTGGTTACCGGGACAGGGGGATTTTGGAGCAGTTCTTC
>TRBV28|TRBJ2-7|TRBD1|NA
CASSSGTGGVGSYEQYF
TGTGCCAGCAGTTCCGGGACAGGGGGCGTCGGGTCCTACGAGCAGTACTTC
>TRBV6-5|TRBJ2-7|NA|many
CASRPYRAGEQYF
TGTGCCAGCAGGCCGTACAGGGCAGGGGAGCAGTACTTC